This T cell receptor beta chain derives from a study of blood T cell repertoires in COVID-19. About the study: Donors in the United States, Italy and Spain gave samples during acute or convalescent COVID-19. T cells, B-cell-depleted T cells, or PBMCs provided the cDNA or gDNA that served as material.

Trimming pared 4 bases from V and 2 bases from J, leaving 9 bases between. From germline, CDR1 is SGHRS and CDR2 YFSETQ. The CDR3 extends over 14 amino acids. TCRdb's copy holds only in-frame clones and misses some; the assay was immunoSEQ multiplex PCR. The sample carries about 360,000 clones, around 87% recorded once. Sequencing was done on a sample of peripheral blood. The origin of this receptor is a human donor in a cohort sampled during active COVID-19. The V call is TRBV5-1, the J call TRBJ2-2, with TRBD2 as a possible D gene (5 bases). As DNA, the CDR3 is TGCGCCAGCAGCCCCGGACTTAACACCGGGGAGCTGTTTTTT. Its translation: CASSPGLNTGELFF.